This T cell receptor (beta chain) was retrieved from a study of response to subunit inactivated influenza vaccine. General study points: Authors suggested seasonal influenza vaccinations each recruit few new T cells.

TCRdb re-derived calls from the RT-PCR reads in MiXCR, one entry per CDR3 protein. Here the sample spans 530,000 or so distinct CDR3 sequences, approximately 24% being singletons. Details on this clonotype: The antigen is undetermined.

This receptor was obtained from a man in his fifties or sixties who received an inactivated influenza vaccine. Sequencing used CD4+ T cells sorted from PBMCs, obtained about 5 days after vaccination.

The CDR3, as DNA: TGCAGTGCTAGTGTGAACTACGAGCAGTACTTC. The encoded protein is CSASVNYEQYF. The J gene is TRBJ2-7, the V gene TRBV20-1, with D unclear. CDR1 is DFQATT, CDR2 SNEGSKA, per germline (reference sequence). The CDR3 sequence is 11 residues long. Trimming removed 3 bases at V and 3 bases at J, with 6 bases between.